The clone carrying this TCR beta chain came up many times. Documented time point: blood at routine non-recurrence follow-up after resection. Tumor, nontumor lung or frozen PBMC supplied whole RNA that was sequenced unsorted. The data originate from a study of spatial heterogeneity in lung cancer. As for the study in general: More than 9.5 raw reads, on average, carried each unique TCR and UMI combination.

The CDR3 has 15 residues. Trimming took off 3 bases at V and 2 bases at J, with 11 bases between the two ends. Germline V gene data show CDR1 as LNHDA and CDR2 as SQIVND (reference sequence). TCRdb passed the 5' RACE reads through MiXCR, listing each CDR3 protein once. The profile shows 55,000 to 75,000 distinct CDR3 sequences, approximately 8.9% of them singletons. Specimen: PBMCs, collected at follow-up. The chain links TRBV19 to TRBJ1-5; D is unclear. The clonotype was recovered from a female donor with early-stage non-small cell lung cancer. CDR3: CASSILGRGNQPQHF. The CDR3 DNA reads TGTGCCAGTAGTATTCTCGGGAGAGGCAATCAGCCCCAGCATTTT.